This T cell receptor (beta chain) was recorded in a study of blood T cell repertoires in COVID-19. Study at large: The study drew acute and convalescent COVID-19 samples from the United States, Italy and Spain. PBMCs, B-cell-depleted T cells, or T cells provided the cDNA or gDNA that made up the material.

This clone appeared once. The same CDR3 can be traced to other DNA sequences in this sample. Per the authors' pipeline: From reference gene primer amplification, estimates of nucleated cell counts were derived. This table comes from immunoSEQ multiplex PCR, and its TCRdb copy is limited to in-frame clones, with some not included. That table supplies the V and J calls and clone size; D and trimming were determined from the DNA. The sample includes 240,000 or so clones, 70% to 90% of them seen just once. With 4 bases removed from V and 2 bases from J, the gap between germline ends came to 9 bases. Germline V lookup: CDR1 SGHRS, CDR2 YFSETQ. The CDR3 length is 13 residues.

The chain is built from TRBV5-1 and TRBJ2-5; D call uncertain. The sequence came from a woman between 25 and 40 years old who had recovered from COVID-19. The sample comprised peripheral blood. The CDR3 here is CASSLFLQETQYF. As DNA, the CDR3 is TGCGCCAGCAGCCTCTTTTTACAAGAGACCCAGTACTTC.